This passage covers 7 T cell receptor beta chains from one sample sequenced in a study of T cells in Graves' hyperthyroidism and ophthalmopathy (dated by TCRdb to between 2018 and 2021). Libraries were constructed by multiplex PCR. Sequencing used an Illumina HiSeq 2000. The TCR beta CDR3 regions were amplified from the RNA transcripts. A first-round RT-PCR of the TCR CDR3 used the HTBI primer set with the Qiagen OneStep RT-PCR kit. TCRdb trimmed the raw reads at Q25, called clones with MiXCR and kept productive beta chains. Records with the same CDR3 protein are collapsed into one entry carrying the most frequent genes and DNA. Across this sample there are 350,000 to 450,000 distinct CDR3 sequences, with over 12% seen only once. Of the sample, 25% to 30% falls within the top ten clones. The sequencing input was blood. The receptors derive from a man over 45 with Graves' ophthalmopathy.

Comments on this clonotype: This may be a read error, as it is one base from a much larger clone. The chain is built from TRBV29-1 and TRBJ2-5, with a possible D match to TRBD1 (6 bases). Germline CDR1 reads SQVTM; CDR2 reads ANQGSEA. This CDR3 comprises 15 residues. DNA for the CDR3: TGCAGTGCTAGACCCCCAGGGGCGCGACAAGAGACCCCGTACTTC. Its translation is CSARPPGARQETPYF.

The chain joins TRBV27 to TRBJ1-6; TRBD1 agrees at 7 bases. The V and J ends lost 7 bases and 7 bases, in that order; junction bases with no gene match: 7. Germline CDR1 MNHEY, CDR2 SMNVEV (reference sequence). CDR3 length equals 14 residues. CDR3 bases: TGTGCCAGCACCTCGACAGGGCGGAATTCACCCCTCCACTTT. Its translation is CASTSTGRNSPLHF.

This clonotype was observed many times. The rearrangement links TRBV29-1 to TRBJ2-1; tentatively, D is TRBD2 (6 bases). CDR3 size: 16 residues. Trimming left V 4 bases short and J 4 bases short, with 20 bases between. Germline values: CDR1 SQVTM, CDR2 ANQGSEA. For the CDR3, the DNA is TGCAGCGTTGTGAAATGGGAGGTCAATATTTACAATGAGCAGTTCTTC. This gives the protein CSVVKWEVNIYNEQFF.

This clonotype was found many times. This chain links TRBV27 with TRBJ2-1; 8 nucleotides line up with TRBD2. Germline V gene lookup returns CDR1 MNHEY and CDR2 SMNVEV (reference sequence). The CDR3 is 14 amino acids. Losses at the gene ends were 4 bases for V and 8 bases for J; bases not matched to a gene: 7. The CDR3 DNA sequence: TGTGCCAGCAGTTGGGTAGCGGGAATCGATGAGCAGTTCTTC. As protein: CASSWVAGIDEQFF.

The chain uses TRBV28 and TRBJ1-4; D unresolved. The ends were cut back, 6 bases at V and 7 bases at J, with 12 bases in the middle. There are 13 residues in the CDR3. Looked up from germline, CDR1 is MDHEN and CDR2 is SYDVKM. CDR3 nucleotide sequence: TGTGCCAGCAGCCCCCCGGCGAGTGAAAAACTGTTTTTT. It yields the protein CASSPPASEKLFF. The full variable domain, in which reference TRBV28 and TRBJ1-4 provide the parts outside the CDR3, is DVKVTQSSRYLVKRTGEKVFLECVQDMDHENMFWYRQDPGLGLRLIYFSYDVKMKEKGDIPEGYSVSREKKERFSLILESASTNQTSMYLCASSPPASEKLFFGSGTQLSVL.

V usage is TRBV2 and J usage is TRBJ2-7; the D call may be TRBD1 or TRBD2 (5 bases each). V lost 7 bases and J lost 6, with 25 bases in between. The CDR3 has 16 amino acids. Germline V gives CDR1 SNHLY, CDR2 FYNNEI. In nucleotides, the CDR3 is TGTGCCAGCACCCCCCCCGGGATAGGGGACGTTGGCGAGCAGTACTTC. Protein sequence: CASTPPGIGDVGEQYF.

This clonotype turned up a few times. This chain joins TRBV5-1 and TRBJ2-1; D call uncertain. The CDR3 loop spans 18 amino acids. V was pared by 1 base and J by 0 bases, with 17 bases between. Germline lookup yields CDR1 SGHRS and CDR2 YFSETQ. The CDR3 DNA follows: TGCGCCAGCAGCTTGAGAAAGGCAGTGACTTTCTCCTACAATGAGCAGTTCTTC. Translation: CASSLRKAVTFSYNEQFF.